A selection of T cell receptor beta chains follows, all from one sample in a study of sequential checkpoint blockade in melanoma. The table came from immunoSEQ multiplex PCR; TCRdb's copy has only in-frame clones and leaves some out. The sample consists of some 10,000 clones, around 80% of them appearing once. The material sequenced was CD8+ T cells sorted from blood (inferred from file names), taken from a patient given nivolumab and ipilimumab in sequence. These receptors were collected from a human donor with melanoma. CDR3s include the opening cysteine and the closing phenylalanine or tryptophan. The D gene is left open where the match is weak. Expanded clones are given a class, and other clones once, few, many or no size at all.

CDR3nt | CDR3aa | abundance | v_gene | d_gene | j_gene | len
TGTGCCAGTAGCATGATGGGCATGAGCGGTCAGCCCCAGCATTTT | CASSMMGMSGQPQHF | NA | TRBV19 | NA | TRBJ1-5 | 15
TGTGCCTGGAGTGATCAGCAGGGAAATTCACCCCTCCACTTT | CAWSDQQGNSPLHF | NA | TRBV30 | NA | TRBJ1-6 | 14
TGTGCCAGCAGTTTAGAGGGGACAGGGGGCTTCTACGAGCAGTACTTC | CASSLEGTGGFYEQYF | NA | TRBV27 | TRBD1 | TRBJ2-7 | 16
TGTGCCAGCAGTTATACGCGGGCCGCACAGATGGGAGATACGCAGTATTTT | CASSYTRAAQMGDTQYF | NA | TRBV27 | NA | TRBJ2-3 | 17
TGCAGCGTTGAAGACAGGGGGCCCCCTGAAGCTTTCTTT | CSVEDRGPPEAFF | NA | TRBV29-1 | TRBD1 | TRBJ1-1 | 13
NA | CASSFGPGQGYEQYF | NA | TRBV11-2 | NA | TRBJ2-7 | 15
TGTGCCAGCAGCTTAAGGTCCGCGGTTGATAATGAAAAACTGTTTTTT | CASSLRSAVDNEKLFF | few | TRBV7-9 | NA | TRBJ1-4 | 16
TGCGCCAGCAGCCAGACGGGGGATTTAGTGGAGACCCAGTACTTC | CASSQTGDLVETQYF | NA | TRBV4-1 | NA | TRBJ2-5 | 15
TGTGCCAGCAGCCCTACTAGTGGGGAGTTGGAGACCCAGTACTTC | CASSPTSGELETQYF | NA | TRBV9 | NA | TRBJ2-5 | 15
TGTGCCAGTAGCCTCGTAGCGGGGATAACCTACAATGAGCAGTTCTTC | CASSLVAGITYNEQFF | NA | TRBV19 | TRBD2 | TRBJ2-1 | 16
TGTGCCAGCAGTTTTTTGCAGGGAATGGCAGATACGCAGTATTTT | CASSFLQGMADTQYF | NA | TRBV28 | NA | TRBJ2-3 | 15
TGCGCCAGCAGCCAAGAGCTGGGACAGGCCCGGGAAGCTTTCTTT | CASSQELGQAREAFF | NA | TRBV4-3 | TRBD1 | TRBJ1-1 | 15
TGTGCCAGCAGTTACGTTAGAGGGGAGCTGTTTTTT | CASSYVRGELFF | few | TRBV6-6 | NA | TRBJ2-2 | 12
TGTGCCAGCAGCTCGAGGATAGCGGGAGTGACTGGGGCCAACGTCCTGACTTTC | CASSSRIAGVTGANVLTF | NA | TRBV5-5 | TRBD2 | TRBJ2-6 | 18
TGCGCCAGCAGCTTTACAGGGGGCTACGAGCAGTACTTC | CASSFTGGYEQYF | NA | TRBV5-1 | TRBD1 | TRBJ2-7 | 13
TGTGCCAGCAGCCTCGGACAGGGAGAGTTCGAGACCCAGTACTTC | CASSLGQGEFETQYF | NA | TRBV13 | TRBD1 | TRBJ2-5 | 15
TGCGCCAGCAGCTTGACAGGGGTCTACGAGCAGTACTTC | CASSLTGVYEQYF | NA | TRBV5-1 | TRBD1 | TRBJ2-7 | 13
TGTGCCAGCAGTGACTCGGACAGGGTTCACGGCTACACCTTC | CASSDSDRVHGYTF | NA | TRBV25-1 | TRBD1 | TRBJ1-2 | 14
TGTGCCAGCAGTCCCCCGGGGAACAATCAGCCCCAGCATTTT | CASSPPGNNQPQHF | NA | TRBV6-6 | NA | TRBJ1-5 | 14
TGCGCCAGCAGCTTGGGGGGAGGTGACACTGAAGCTTTCTTT | CASSLGGGDTEAFF | NA | TRBV5-1 | NA | TRBJ1-1 | 14
TGCGCCAGCAGCCAAGAGAGTTACAATGAGCAGTTCTTC | CASSQESYNEQFF | NA | TRBV4-3 | NA | TRBJ2-1 | 13
TGTGCCAGCAGTGACGGAGGGCAGGGGGCAGATACGCAGTATTTT | CASSDGGQGADTQYF | NA | TRBV6-4 | NA | TRBJ2-3 | 15
TGTGCCAGCAGTGAATCTGGGACTTACTACGAGCAGTACTTC | CASSESGTYYEQYF | NA | TRBV25-1 | NA | TRBJ2-7 | 14
TGCGCCAGCAGCCAAGCACGGGGAGACCAAGAGACCCAGTACTTC | CASSQARGDQETQYF | NA | TRBV4-3 | NA | TRBJ2-5 | 15
TGCGCCAGCAGCCAGGGCGATCTTGGAGGGGCAAGCTCCTACGAGCAGTACTTC | CASSQGDLGGASSYEQYF | large | TRBV4-1 | NA | TRBJ2-7 | 18